The rows below give T cell receptor beta chains drawn from one sample of a study of OX40 agonist ivuxolimab in advanced cancers. Assay used: immunoSEQ multiplex PCR; TCRdb lists only in-frame clones, some missing. The sample contains 48,000 or so clones, approximately 81% of which appear only once. This material consisted of CD4+ or CD8+ T cells sorted from blood, taken in a trial of the OX40 agonist ivuxolimab. These receptors all come from an adult with an advanced solid tumor such as melanoma, head and neck, liver or kidney cancer. CDR3s include the opening cysteine and the closing phenylalanine or tryptophan. Fields, in order: J gene, D gene, CDR3 length, clone size, V gene, CDR3 protein, CDR3 DNA. D genes are given only for firm matches. Size tells how often a clone was seen (once, few, many) or the class of an expanded clone, and some rows leave it out.

TRBJ2-7,NA,13,NA,TRBV14,CASSQHPLTEQYF,TGTGCCAGCAGCCAACATCCCCTCACGGAGCAGTACTTC
TRBJ2-1,NA,14,NA,TRBV7-2,CASTPNPFYNEQFF,TGTGCCAGCACCCCCAACCCCTTCTACAATGAGCAGTTCTTC
TRBJ2-7,NA,11,NA,TRBV18,CASSGSYEQYF,TGTGCCAGCTCCGGGAGCTACGAGCAGTACTTC
TRBJ2-1,TRBD1,15,NA,TRBV30,CAWKGQGFQVHEQFF,TGTGCCTGGAAGGGACAGGGTTTTCAAGTCCATGAGCAGTTCTTC
TRBJ1-1,TRBD1,14,NA,TRBV29-1,CSVRRQGAGTEAFF,TGCAGCGTTCGCAGGCAGGGGGCGGGCACTGAAGCTTTCTTT
TRBJ2-1,TRBD2,18,NA,TRBV5-1,CASSLGLGLAGVYNEQFF,TGCGCCAGCAGCTTGGGCCTCGGACTAGCGGGAGTCTACAATGAGCAGTTCTTC
TRBJ2-5,TRBD1,15,NA,TRBV6-6,CASSYTGQGVETQYF,TGTGCCAGCAGTTATACGGGACAGGGGGTGGAGACCCAGTACTTC
TRBJ1-6,NA,13,once,TRBV5-6,CASARDTYSPLHF,TGTGCCAGTGCCCGGGACACTTATTCACCCCTCCACTTT
TRBJ1-2,NA,14,NA,TRBV5-5,CASSLGQPPYGYTF,TGTGCCAGCAGCCTAGGACAGCCCCCCTATGGCTACACCTTC
TRBJ2-2,NA,15,NA,TRBV7-8,CASSLATGYTGELFF,TGTGCCAGCAGCTTAGCAACCGGGTACACCGGGGAGCTGTTTTTT
TRBJ2-4,TRBD1,14,few,TRBV18,CASSPPGQGNIQYF,TGTGCCAGCTCACCTCCAGGACAGGGAAACATTCAGTACTTC
TRBJ2-5,NA,13,once,TRBV19,CASSSQVQETQYF,TGTGCCAGTAGTAGCCAGGTCCAAGAGACCCAGTACTTC
TRBJ1-3,TRBD1,15,few,TRBV28,CASRGGTGTGNTIYF,TGTGCCAGCAGGGGGGGGACAGGGACAGGAAACACCATATATTTT
TRBJ2-5,NA,15,NA,TRBV15,CATSRGTDGTETQYF,TGTGCCACCAGCAGAGGGACAGACGGCACAGAGACCCAGTACTTC
TRBJ2-1,NA,14,NA,TRBV5-4,CASSSGGLANEQFF,TGTGCCAGCAGCTCTGGGGGTTTGGCCAATGAGCAGTTCTTC
TRBJ1-1,NA,15,NA,TRBV5-5,CASSGKQIMNTEAFF,TGTGCCAGCAGCGGCAAACAGATCATGAACACTGAAGCTTTCTTT